Listed below are T cell receptor beta chains from one sample, sequenced in a study of molecular identifiers for immune sequencing clone quantification. In TCRdb, the PCR reads were re-called with MiXCR into one record per CDR3 protein. The sample shows roughly 97,000 distinct CDR3 sequences, around 24% of them seen only once. The sample taken for sequencing was naive CD8+ T cells from blood, with Jurkat cell RNA spiked in. The receptors were sampled from a human donor in good health. Some libraries in this study had Jurkat cell RNA spiked in. The CDR3 runs from the conserved cysteine through the conserved F or W. D genes are given only for firm matches. Size tells how often a clone was seen (once, few, many) or the class of an expanded clone, and some rows leave it out.

size	V	D	J	CDR3	DNA
many	TRBV29-1	TRBD1	TRBJ1-5	CSVRTGGNQPQHF	TGCAGCGTTCGGACAGGAGGCAATCAGCCCCAGCATTTT
NA	TRBV29-1	NA	TRBJ1-1	CSVGGGNIPNTEAFF	TGCAGCGTTGGGGGGGGGAATATACCGAACACTGAAGCTTTCTTT
NA	TRBV19	NA	TRBJ2-4	CASSGGAWDIQYF	TGTGCCAGTAGTGGGGGCGCTTGGGACATTCAGTACTTC
NA	TRBV13	NA	TRBJ1-5	CASSLEGRTTYQPQHF	TGTGCCAGCAGCTTAGAAGGCAGAACAACTTATCAGCCCCAGCATTTT
few	TRBV29-1	TRBD1	TRBJ1-2	CSARKGQGEYYGYTF	TGCAGCGCTCGGAAAGGACAGGGGGAATACTATGGCTACACCTTC
once	TRBV4-3	NA	TRBJ2-5	CASSQERRGDQETQYF	TGCGCCAGCAGCCAAGAGCGGAGGGGGGACCAAGAGACCCAGTACTTC
NA	TRBV19	TRBD2	TRBJ2-2	CASSKRESDTGELFF	TGTGCCAGTTCTAAGCGGGAGTCTGACACCGGGGAGCTGTTTTTT
once	TRBV2	TRBD2	TRBJ2-1	CASSGGLAGGIDNEQFF	TGTGCCAGCAGCGGTGGACTAGCGGGAGGGATAGATAATGAGCAGTTCTTC
many	TRBV9	NA	TRBJ2-3	CASSVSTDTQYF	TGTGCCAGCAGCGTATCCACAGATACGCAGTATTTT
medium-sized	TRBV7-9	NA	TRBJ2-7	CASSSAYEQYF	TGTGCCAGCAGCTCGGCCTACGAGCAGTACTTC
few	TRBV27	TRBD2	TRBJ2-1	CASSPSGGGPNEQFF	TGTGCCAGCAGTCCTAGCGGGGGAGGGCCCAATGAGCAGTTCTTC
many	TRBV11-2	TRBD2	TRBJ2-3	CASRPSSGGTDTQYF	TGTGCCAGCAGACCCTCTAGCGGGGGCACAGATACGCAGTATTTT
many	TRBV27	TRBD2	TRBJ2-7	CATGLAGPAYEQYF	TGTGCCACCGGACTAGCGGGGCCTGCCTACGAGCAGTACTTC
many	TRBV3-1	NA	TRBJ2-3	CASSREEVGRPDTQYF	TGTGCCAGCAGCCGAGAGGAGGTCGGCCGCCCGGATACGCAGTATTTT
NA	TRBV6-6	NA	TRBJ2-1	CASRHPGLMTNEQFF	TGTGCCAGCAGGCACCCGGGACTGATGACCAATGAGCAGTTCTTC
many	TRBV11-2	TRBD1	TRBJ1-4	CASSLGTTGVSNEKLFF	TGTGCCAGCAGCTTAGGCACCACAGGGGTATCTAATGAAAAACTGTTTTTT
many	TRBV7-9	NA	TRBJ1-2	CASSLVGTDYGYTF	TGTGCCAGCAGCTTAGTAGGGACTGACTATGGCTACACCTTC
many	TRBV12-3/TRBV12-4	NA	TRBJ1-2	CASSPTPSYGYTF	TGTGCCAGCAGTCCAACCCCCTCCTATGGCTACACCTTC
NA	TRBV15	NA	TRBJ1-1	CTTSSMAGSTEAFF	TGTACCACCAGCAGCATGGCAGGGAGCACTGAAGCTTTCTTT
many	TRBV11-2	TRBD2	TRBJ2-7	CASSPPSGGYEQYF	TGTGCCAGCAGCCCACCTAGCGGGGGGTACGAGCAGTACTTC